A single sample gave rise to the 19 T cell receptor beta chains below, sequenced in a study of blood T cell repertoires in COVID-19. Sequencing was performed with immunoSEQ multiplex PCR; in TCRdb, only in-frame clones are kept and a portion is missing. The sample holds 200,000 to 250,000 clones, 86% seen once. The sample taken for sequencing was PBMCs or T cells enriched from blood (not recorded which). Receptor source: a woman in her thirties or forties with acute COVID-19.

The chain is built from TRBV5-4 and TRBJ1-3; D gene uncertain. The CDR3 has 16 amino acids. Per germline, CDR1 SGHNT and CDR2 YYREEE (reference sequence). The germline V and J ends were trimmed by 4 bases and 0 bases, with 14 bases remaining between them. The CDR3 reads CASSARMTSSGNTIYF. CDR3 DNA: TGTGCCAGCAGCGCCCGGATGACTAGCTCTGGAAACACCATATATTTT.

The rearrangement joins TRBV6-5 to TRBJ2-1; 7 bases fit TRBD2. This CDR3 region has 14 residues. Germline values: CDR1 MNHEY, CDR2 SVGAGI. Losses at the gene ends were 5 bases for V and 1 base for J; bases not matched to a gene: 2. The CDR3 loop reads CASSTGGSYNEQFF. CDR3 nucleotide sequence: TGTGCCAGCAGTACCGGGGGGTCCTACAATGAGCAGTTCTTC.

This chain joins TRBV9 and TRBJ1-6; D ambiguous. CDR3 length equals 14 residues. Deletions cut 2 bases from V and 9 bases from J, with 12 bases between. Looked up from germline, CDR1 is SGDLS and CDR2 is YYNGEE. The CDR3 nucleotides read TGTGCCAGCAGCGTGAGGGCAGATCCTTCACCCCTCCACTTT. Its protein product is CASSVRADPSPLHF. Supplemented by reference TRBV9 and TRBJ1-6, the full variable domain reads DSGVTQTPKHLITATGQRVTLRCSPRSGDLSVYWYQQSLDQGLQFLIQYYNGEERAKGNILERFSAQQFPDLHSELNLSSLELGDSALYFCASSVRADPSPLHFGNGTRLTVT.

The chain uses TRBV6-2 or TRBV6-3 and TRBJ2-7; TRBD2 might be the D (7 bases). The CDR3 sequence is 14 residues long. Germline V gene data show CDR1 as MNHEY and CDR2 as SVGEGT. Trimming took off 3 bases at V and 4 bases at J, with 13 bases between the two ends. The CDR3 here is CASSYNREGYEQYF. DNA of the CDR3: TGTGCCAGCAGTTATAACAGGGAGGGGTACGAGCAGTACTTC.

The chain recombines TRBV7-9 with TRBJ2-7, with 7 bases lining up with TRBD2. With 1 base clipped from V and 3 bases from J, the junction kept 0 bases outside the gene matches. This CDR3 spans 13 amino acids. Germline loops: CDR1 SEHNR, CDR2 FQNEAQ (reference sequence). In nucleotides, the CDR3 is TGTGCCAGCAGCTTAGGGGGGGGCTACGAGCAGTACTTC. It yields the protein CASSLGGGYEQYF.

This chain uses TRBV5-1 with TRBJ1-1; no definite D call. The V end lost 0 bases, the J end lost 7 bases, and 10 bases lay between the germline ends. The germline V gene encodes CDR1 SGHRS and CDR2 YFSETQ. CDR3 length: 13 residues. This chain's CDR3 is CASSLVGEGEAFF. DNA for the CDR3: TGCGCCAGCAGCTTGGTCGGGGAAGGTGAAGCTTTCTTT.

The chain has TRBV7-8 and TRBJ1-2, with D possibly TRBD1 on 5 matching bases. V lost 1 base and J lost 8, with 20 bases in between. Germline loops: CDR1 SGHVS, CDR2 FQNEAQ. This CDR3 region has 16 residues. CDR3 residues: CASSLETVYRRKGYTF. CDR3 bases: TGTGCCAGCAGCTTAGAGACGGTGTACAGGCGCAAGGGCTACACCTTC.

The chain combines TRBV2 with TRBJ1-1; TRBD1 agrees at 8 bases. The germline V gene has CDR1 SNHLY and CDR2 FYNNEI. Trimming at V came to 9 bases and at J to 7 bases, leaving 7 bases not matched to a gene. This CDR3 is built from 12 residues. The CDR3 DNA is TGTGCCAGATCTGACAGGGGAGATGAAGCTTTCTTT. Protein product: CARSDRGDEAFF. Based on the CDR3 plus reference TRBV2 and TRBJ1-1, the full variable domain is EPEVTQTPSHQVTQMGQEVILRCVPISNHLYFYWYRQILGQKVEFLVSFYNNEISEKSEIFDDQFSVERPDGSNFTLKIRSTKLEDSAMYFCARSDRGDEAFFGQGTRLTVV.

Worth noting for this clone: Germline is not matched at one junction end, which may reflect a read error. The V and J genes are TRBV25-1 and TRBJ1-2; D gene uncertain. Per germline, CDR1 MGHDK and CDR2 SYGVNS. The CDR3 extends over 12 amino acids. The CDR3 coding sequence is TGCGGTACCATGGGGAGGGATCGGAGCTACACCTTC. Translated: CGTMGRDRSYTF.

J is TRBJ1-2 and V is TRBV12-3 or TRBV12-4; a possible D gene is TRBD1 (5 bases). V lost 1 base, J lost 8 bases, and 11 bases lay in between. This CDR3 contains 13 residues. CDR3 amino acids: CASSLVAGLGYTF. The CDR3 DNA reads as TGTGCCAGCAGTTTAGTTGCAGGGTTAGGCTACACCTTC.

This chain connects TRBV7-3 to TRBJ1-6; 9 bases are shared with TRBD1. Looked up from germline, CDR1 is SGHTA and CDR2 is FQGTGA. The CDR3 is 15 amino acids. V shed 3 bases and J 10 bases; nucleotides not matched to a gene: 7. CDR3 sequence: CASSFSGQGGSPLHF. The CDR3 region has the DNA TGTGCCAGCAGCTTCTCGGGACAGGGAGGGTCACCCCTCCACTTT.

For this clone: Germline is not matched at one junction end, which may reflect a read error. The genes are TRBV7-6 and TRBJ2-5, with D possibly being TRBD1 (6 bases). The length of the CDR3 is 13 residues. Germline CDR1 is SGHVS and CDR2 is FNYEAQ. The DNA for the CDR3 is TGTGCCAGCAGCTTAGCCAGGACAGAGAACCAGTACTTC. It translates to CASSLARTENQYF.

CDR3 sequence: CASSFVGLTNYGYTF. The CDR3, as DNA: TGCGCCAGCAGCTTTGTAGGACTCACCAACTATGGCTACACCTTC. V gene TRBV5-1 combines with J gene TRBJ1-2, with D unclear. Trimming took off 2 bases at V and 2 bases at J, with 13 bases between the two ends. CDR1 and CDR2 from the germline V gene are SGHRS and YFSETQ. The CDR3 totals 15 residues.

This clone was counted a few times. The chain carries TRBV12-3 or TRBV12-4 and TRBJ1-2; TRBD1 agrees at 7 bases. Losses at the gene ends were 7 bases for V and 10 bases for J; bases not matched to a gene: 12. The CDR3 runs to 13 residues. The CDR3 DNA follows: TGTGCCAGCACCCGAGCCCCCACAGGGGCCTACACCTTC. This sequence encodes CASTRAPTGAYTF.

The chain couples TRBV5-4 to TRBJ1-5, with D maybe TRBD1 (5 bases). Germline-derived CDR1 and CDR2 are SGHNT and YYREEE (reference sequence). V was cut by 0 bases and J by 4 bases, with 11 bases left in between. The CDR3 is 15 amino acids. For the CDR3, the DNA is TGTGCCAGCAGCTTGGCCGGCGGGGGTAATCAGCCCCAGCATTTT. Protein sequence: CASSLAGGGNQPQHF. Looking up the rest from reference TRBV5-4 and TRBJ1-5 gives the full variable domain: ETGVTQSPTHLIKTRGQQVTLRCSSQSGHNTVSWYQQALGQGPQFIFQYYREEENGRGNFPPRFSGLQFPNYSSELNVNALELDDSALYLCASSLAGGGNQPQHFGDGTRLSIL.

The chain recombines TRBV7-6 with TRBJ2-3; TRBD2 is a possible D gene (5 bases). The CDR3 is 14 amino acids. V lost 1 base and J lost 2, with 7 bases in between. Germline V gene data show CDR1 as SGHVS and CDR2 as FNYEAQ. The CDR3 DNA reads TGTGCCAGCAGCTTAGGGAGGTCCACAGATACGCAGTATTTT. Protein product: CASSLGRSTDTQYF.

J is TRBJ1-3 and V is TRBV12-5; D may be TRBD1 (5 bases). Germline V gene lookup returns CDR1 LGHNT and CDR2 FRNRAP. The CDR3 runs 15 residues. The V gene lost 2 bases and the J gene lost 4 bases, with 12 bases spanning the gap. In DNA, the CDR3 is TGTGCTAGTGGTTTGCCGGTGGGGCGAGGAAACACCATATATTTT. Its translation is CASGLPVGRGNTIYF.

The chain is built from TRBV27 and TRBJ1-4, with D perhaps TRBD1 (6 bases). V lost 5 bases, J lost 6 bases, and 19 bases lay in between. The CDR3 covers 16 residues. Germline CDR1 and CDR2: MNHEY and SMNVEV (reference sequence). CDR3 in DNA: TGTGCCAGCAGTAAACAGGGTCGGCTGTGGGATGAAAAACTGTTTTTT. Amino acid sequence: CASSKQGRLWDEKLFF. Variable domain in full (rest from reference TRBV27 and TRBJ1-4): EAQVTQNPRYLITVTGKKLTVTCSQNMNHEYMSWYRQDPGLGLRQIYYSMNVEVTDKGDVPEGYKVSRKEKRNFPLILESPSPNQTSLYFCASSKQGRLWDEKLFFGSGTQLSVL.

The chain couples TRBV9 to TRBJ1-2; 7 positions agree with TRBD1. Unmatched junction bases numbered 2, after V lost 0 bases and J lost 3 bases. The CDR3 has 14 amino acids. CDR1 is SGDLS, CDR2 YYNGEE, per germline. This CDR3 is CASSVGGGDYGYTF. Here the CDR3 DNA reads TGTGCCAGCAGCGTAGGAGGGGGCGACTATGGCTACACCTTC.